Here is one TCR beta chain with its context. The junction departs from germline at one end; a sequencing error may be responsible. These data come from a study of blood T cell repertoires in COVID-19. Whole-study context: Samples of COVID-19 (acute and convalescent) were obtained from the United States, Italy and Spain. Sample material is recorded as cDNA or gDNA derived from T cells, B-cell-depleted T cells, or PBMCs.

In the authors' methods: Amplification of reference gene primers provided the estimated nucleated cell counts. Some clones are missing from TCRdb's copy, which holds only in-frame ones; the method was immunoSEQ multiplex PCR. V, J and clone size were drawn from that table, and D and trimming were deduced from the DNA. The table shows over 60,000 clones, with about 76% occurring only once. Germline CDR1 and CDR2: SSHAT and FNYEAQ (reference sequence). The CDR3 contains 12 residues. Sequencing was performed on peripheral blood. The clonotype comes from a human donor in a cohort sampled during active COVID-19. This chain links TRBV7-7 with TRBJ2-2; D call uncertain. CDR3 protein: CASSLPLGELFF. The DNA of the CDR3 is TGTGCTAGCAGCTTACCCCTCGGGGAGCTGTTTTTT.